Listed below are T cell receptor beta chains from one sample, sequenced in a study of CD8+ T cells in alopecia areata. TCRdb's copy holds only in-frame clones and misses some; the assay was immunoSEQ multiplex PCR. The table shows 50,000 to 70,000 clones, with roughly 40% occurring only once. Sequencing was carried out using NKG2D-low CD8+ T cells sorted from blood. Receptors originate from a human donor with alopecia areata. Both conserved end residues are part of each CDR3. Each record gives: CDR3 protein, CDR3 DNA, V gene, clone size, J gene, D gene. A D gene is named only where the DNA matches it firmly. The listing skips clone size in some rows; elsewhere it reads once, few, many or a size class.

CDR3aa: CASLGVEAFF
CDR3nt: TGTGCCTCCCTCGGGGTTGAAGCTTTCTTT
v_gene: TRBV30
abundance: NA
j_gene: TRBJ1-1
d_gene: NA

CDR3aa: CASSAPRDNEQFF
CDR3nt: TGTGCCAGCAGCGCACCGCGAGACAATGAGCAGTTCTTC
v_gene: TRBV9
abundance: few
j_gene: TRBJ2-1
d_gene: NA

CDR3aa: CASSARLAESYEQYF
CDR3nt: TGCGCCAGCAGCGCCCGACTAGCGGAGTCCTACGAGCAGTACTTC
v_gene: TRBV7-9
abundance: NA
j_gene: TRBJ2-7
d_gene: TRBD2

CDR3aa: CSVEGLYYEQYF
CDR3nt: TGCAGCGTTGAAGGATTATACTACGAGCAGTACTTC
v_gene: TRBV29-1
abundance: few
j_gene: TRBJ2-7
d_gene: NA

CDR3aa: CASSGTDTGGGNTIYF
CDR3nt: TGCGCCAGCAGCGGAACGGACACTGGCGGTGGAAACACCATATATTTT
v_gene: TRBV5-1
abundance: few
j_gene: TRBJ1-3
d_gene: NA

CDR3aa: CASSSGAYNQPQHF
CDR3nt: TGTGCCAGCAGTTCAGGGGCCTACAATCAGCCCCAGCATTTT
v_gene: TRBV27
abundance: NA
j_gene: TRBJ1-5
d_gene: NA

CDR3aa: CASSSTYSGYGYEQYF
CDR3nt: TGTGCCAGCAGTTCAACATATTCGGGGTACGGGTACGAGCAGTACTTC
v_gene: TRBV28
abundance: NA
j_gene: TRBJ2-7
d_gene: NA

CDR3aa: CASSFRGSPYEQYF
CDR3nt: TGCGCCAGCAGCTTCAGGGGGAGTCCCTACGAGCAGTACTTC
v_gene: TRBV5-1
abundance: NA
j_gene: TRBJ2-7
d_gene: TRBD1

CDR3aa: CASSSGLASYEQYF
CDR3nt: TGTGCCAGCAGTTCCGGACTGGCCTCCTACGAGCAGTACTTC
v_gene: TRBV27
abundance: NA
j_gene: TRBJ2-7
d_gene: NA

CDR3aa: CASSLGALGNEQFF
CDR3nt: TGTGCCAGTAGTTTGGGAGCTCTTGGTAATGAGCAGTTCTTC
v_gene: TRBV19
abundance: few
j_gene: TRBJ2-1
d_gene: NA

CDR3aa: CASSEAYRGGVAADTQYF
CDR3nt: TGTGCCAGCAGTGAAGCGTACCGCGGGGGGGTGGCGGCGGATACGCAGTATTTT
v_gene: TRBV2
abundance: NA
j_gene: TRBJ2-3
d_gene: TRBD2

CDR3aa: CASSVGPPTMNTEAFF
CDR3nt: TGTGCCAGCAGCGTAGGACCGCCAACCATGAACACTGAAGCTTTCTTT
v_gene: TRBV9
abundance: NA
j_gene: TRBJ1-1
d_gene: NA

CDR3aa: CASSLEWEGYEQYF
CDR3nt: TGTGCCAGCAGCTTAGAGTGGGAGGGCTACGAGCAGTACTTC
v_gene: TRBV7-6
abundance: NA
j_gene: TRBJ2-7
d_gene: TRBD2

CDR3aa: CASSITGTDTQYF
CDR3nt: TGTGCCAGTAGTATTACCGGCACAGATACGCAGTATTTT
v_gene: TRBV19
abundance: NA
j_gene: TRBJ2-3
d_gene: NA

CDR3aa: CASSLVSPDTQYF
CDR3nt: TGTGCCAGCAGCTTAGTAAGTCCAGATACGCAGTATTTT
v_gene: TRBV7-2
abundance: NA
j_gene: TRBJ2-3
d_gene: NA

CDR3aa: CATSPEGQGNQPQHF
CDR3nt: TGTGCCACCAGCCCTGAGGGACAGGGCAATCAGCCCCAGCATTTT
v_gene: TRBV15
abundance: NA
j_gene: TRBJ1-5
d_gene: TRBD1

CDR3aa: CASSDRRQGPTDTQYF
CDR3nt: TGTGCCAGCAGCGACCGAAGACAGGGCCCCACAGATACGCAGTATTTT
v_gene: TRBV7-9
abundance: many
j_gene: TRBJ2-3
d_gene: TRBD1

CDR3aa: CSVPGGASTDTQYF
CDR3nt: TGCAGCGTCCCCGGGGGAGCTAGCACAGATACGCAGTATTTT
v_gene: TRBV29-1
abundance: NA
j_gene: TRBJ2-3
d_gene: NA

CDR3aa: CAVGGPVLF
CDR3nt: TGTGCCGTAGGAGGGCCCGTCCTCTTC
v_gene: TRBV15
abundance: NA
j_gene: TRBJ2-1
d_gene: NA

CDR3aa: CASRGGPYEQYF
CDR3nt: TGTGCCAGCAGGGGGGGACCTTACGAGCAGTACTTC
v_gene: TRBV2
abundance: NA
j_gene: TRBJ2-7
d_gene: NA

CDR3aa: CAMGGAQETQYF
CDR3nt: TGTGCCATGGGAGGGGCTCAAGAGACCCAGTACTTC
v_gene: TRBV10-3
abundance: few
j_gene: TRBJ2-5
d_gene: TRBD2

CDR3aa: CASSPAGNSYEQYF
CDR3nt: TGTGCCAGCAGTCCCGCAGGGAACTCCTACGAGCAGTACTTC
v_gene: TRBV13
abundance: NA
j_gene: TRBJ2-7
d_gene: NA

CDR3aa: CSVEVAGSYEQYF
CDR3nt: TGCAGCGTTGAAGTAGCAGGGAGCTACGAGCAGTACTTC
v_gene: TRBV29-1
abundance: NA
j_gene: TRBJ2-7
d_gene: NA

CDR3aa: CASSSSGTEQFF
CDR3nt: TGTGCCAGCAGCTCCTCAGGGACTGAGCAGTTCTTC
v_gene: TRBV7-9
abundance: few
j_gene: TRBJ2-1
d_gene: NA

CDR3aa: CSVEGHGRSSYNEQFF
CDR3nt: TGCAGCGTTGAAGGACACGGCAGAAGCTCCTACAATGAGCAGTTCTTC
v_gene: TRBV29-1
abundance: few
j_gene: TRBJ2-1
d_gene: NA

CDR3aa: CASSDMTANTGELFF
CDR3nt: TGTGCCAGCAGTGACATGACAGCGAACACCGGGGAGCTGTTTTTT
v_gene: TRBV25-1
abundance: NA
j_gene: TRBJ2-2
d_gene: NA

CDR3aa: CASSGDSPYEQYF
CDR3nt: TGTGCCAGCAGTGGAGACAGCCCCTACGAGCAGTACTTC
v_gene: TRBV2
abundance: once
j_gene: TRBJ2-7
d_gene: NA

CDR3aa: CASSLAGVNEQYF
CDR3nt: TGTGCCAGCAGCTTAGCGGGGGTTAACGAGCAGTACTTC
v_gene: TRBV11-1
abundance: NA
j_gene: TRBJ2-7
d_gene: NA

CDR3aa: CASSQGMMWSTSYNEQFF
CDR3nt: TGTGCCAGCAGCCAAGGCATGATGTGGTCAACCTCCTACAATGAGCAGTTCTTC
v_gene: TRBV4-2
abundance: NA
j_gene: TRBJ2-1
d_gene: NA

CDR3aa: CASSLELNYEQYF
CDR3nt: TGTGCCAGCAGCTTAGAACTGAACTACGAGCAGTACTTC
v_gene: TRBV7-2
abundance: NA
j_gene: TRBJ2-7
d_gene: NA

CDR3aa: CASSYLRGPSGNTIYF
CDR3nt: TGTGCCAGCAGTTACCTCAGGGGCCCCTCTGGAAACACCATATATTTT
v_gene: TRBV6-6
abundance: NA
j_gene: TRBJ1-3
d_gene: NA

CDR3aa: CASSLVRDRVFGYTF
CDR3nt: TGTGCCAGCAGCTTAGTCCGGGACAGGGTATTCGGCTACACCTTC
v_gene: TRBV7-9
abundance: NA
j_gene: TRBJ1-2
d_gene: TRBD1

CDR3aa: CASTSTGVDGYTF
CDR3nt: TGTGCCAGCACCTCGACAGGGGTCGATGGCTACACCTTC
v_gene: TRBV4-2
abundance: NA
j_gene: TRBJ1-2
d_gene: TRBD1

CDR3aa: CASSGNEQFF
CDR3nt: TGTGCCAGCAGCGGAAATGAGCAGTTCTTC
v_gene: TRBV13
abundance: few
j_gene: TRBJ2-1
d_gene: NA

CDR3aa: CASSLGGLQNYGYTF
CDR3nt: TGTGCCAGCAGCTTAGGTGGGTTACAGAACTATGGCTACACCTTC
v_gene: TRBV13
abundance: NA
j_gene: TRBJ1-2
d_gene: NA

CDR3aa: CASSQDQDTDTQYF
CDR3nt: TGCGCCAGCAGCCAAGATCAGGACACAGATACGCAGTATTTT
v_gene: TRBV4-1
abundance: NA
j_gene: TRBJ2-3
d_gene: NA

CDR3aa: CASSLASGGGNEQFF
CDR3nt: TGTGCCAGCAGCTTAGCTAGCGGAGGGGGCAATGAGCAGTTCTTC
v_gene: TRBV7-2
abundance: NA
j_gene: TRBJ2-1
d_gene: NA

CDR3aa: CASSTKTVNTEAFF
CDR3nt: TGTGCCAGCAGCACTAAGACAGTGAACACTGAAGCTTTCTTT
v_gene: TRBV13
abundance: many
j_gene: TRBJ1-1
d_gene: NA

CDR3aa: CASSLDTEAFF
CDR3nt: TGCGCCAGCAGCTTGGATACTGAAGCTTTCTTT
v_gene: TRBV5-1
abundance: once
j_gene: TRBJ1-1
d_gene: NA

CDR3aa: CASSPYRTGNGYTF
CDR3nt: TGTGCCAGCAGCCCCTACAGGACAGGGAATGGCTACACCTTC
v_gene: TRBV14
abundance: few
j_gene: TRBJ1-2
d_gene: TRBD1

CDR3aa: CASSLGGGDHDTQYF
CDR3nt: TGTGCCAGCAGCTTAGGCGGGGGGGACCATGATACGCAGTATTTT
v_gene: TRBV11-2
abundance: NA
j_gene: TRBJ2-3
d_gene: TRBD2

CDR3aa: CASKTGTEGNTIYF
CDR3nt: TGTGCCAGCAAAACCGGGACAGAAGGAAACACCATATATTTT
v_gene: TRBV7-9
abundance: many
j_gene: TRBJ1-3
d_gene: TRBD1

CDR3aa: CASSLTSGITDTQYF
CDR3nt: TGTGCCAGCAGCCTGACTAGCGGCATCACAGATACGCAGTATTTT
v_gene: TRBV28
abundance: few
j_gene: TRBJ2-3
d_gene: TRBD2

CDR3aa: CASSAKDVSGEQYF
CDR3nt: TGTGCCAGCAGCGCCAAAGACGTCTCCGGCGAGCAGTACTTC
v_gene: TRBV9
abundance: few
j_gene: TRBJ2-7
d_gene: NA

CDR3aa: CASSFGDYGYTF
CDR3nt: TGTGCCAGCAGCTTTGGGGACTATGGCTACACCTTC
v_gene: TRBV5-6
abundance: NA
j_gene: TRBJ1-2
d_gene: NA

CDR3aa: CASSLGDYNSYEQYF
CDR3nt: TGCGCCAGCAGCTTGGGGGACTATAACTCCTACGAGCAGTACTTC
v_gene: TRBV5-1
abundance: NA
j_gene: TRBJ2-7
d_gene: TRBD2

CDR3aa: CASSQDYRGADTQYF
CDR3nt: TGCGCCAGCAGCCAAGATTATAGGGGCGCAGATACGCAGTATTTT
v_gene: TRBV4-3
abundance: few
j_gene: TRBJ2-3
d_gene: NA

CDR3aa: CATSRDPENEKLFF
CDR3nt: TGTGCCACCAGCAGAGATCCAGAAAATGAAAAACTGTTTTTT
v_gene: TRBV15
abundance: many
j_gene: TRBJ1-4
d_gene: NA

CDR3aa: CAWSSVASGMREQYF
CDR3nt: TGTGCCTGGAGCTCAGTGGCTAGCGGGATGAGGGAGCAGTACTTC
v_gene: TRBV30
abundance: few
j_gene: TRBJ2-7
d_gene: TRBD2

CDR3aa: CASSSGKGVNQPQHF
CDR3nt: TGTGCCAGCAGCTCCGGCAAGGGAGTCAATCAGCCCCAGCATTTT
v_gene: TRBV7-6
abundance: NA
j_gene: TRBJ1-5
d_gene: NA

CDR3aa: CASSLAVGAYEQYF
CDR3nt: TGTGCCAGCAGCTTAGCGGTCGGTGCCTACGAGCAGTACTTC
v_gene: TRBV7-9
abundance: few
j_gene: TRBJ2-7
d_gene: NA

CDR3aa: CASSRLAERTDTQYF
CDR3nt: TGTGCCAGCAGTCGACTAGCGGAGCGCACAGATACGCAGTATTTT
v_gene: TRBV27
abundance: few
j_gene: TRBJ2-3
d_gene: TRBD2

CDR3aa: CASSVSQGSSTGELFF
CDR3nt: TGTGCCAGCAGCGTCTCACAGGGATCGAGCACCGGGGAGCTGTTTTTT
v_gene: TRBV7-3
abundance: NA
j_gene: TRBJ2-2
d_gene: NA

CDR3aa: CASSYVTGNTEAFF
CDR3nt: TGTGCCAGCAGTTACGTCACAGGGAACACTGAAGCTTTCTTT
v_gene: TRBV6-5
abundance: once
j_gene: TRBJ1-1
d_gene: NA

CDR3aa: CAWAGTGDDYTF
CDR3nt: TGTGCCTGGGCCGGGACAGGGGATGACTACACCTTC
v_gene: TRBV30
abundance: once
j_gene: TRBJ1-2
d_gene: TRBD1